These T cell receptor beta chains were read from a single sample in a study of regulatory T cells in long-lasting Graves disease. TCRdb reprocessed the multiplex PCR reads with MiXCR, giving one entry per CDR3 protein. Of roughly 700,000 distinct CDR3 sequences in the sample, 25% to 30% were seen once. The starting material was peripheral blood mononuclear cells (PBMCs), obtained when the disease was refractory, from a patient treated with antithyroid drugs. Source of these receptors: a female donor with Graves disease. CDR3s include the opening cysteine and the closing phenylalanine or tryptophan. The D gene is left open where the match is weak. Not all rows give a size; the values are once, few, many and, for expanded clones, a class.

V gene	J gene	clone size	D gene	CDR3 protein	CDR3 DNA
TRBV20-1	TRBJ2-7	NA	NA	CSASGPGVYEQYF	TGCAGTGCTAGTGGCCCCGGGGTTTACGAGCAGTACTTC
TRBV2	TRBJ1-5	many	TRBD1	CASSFRDRGNQPQHF	TGTGCCAGCAGCTTCCGGGACAGGGGCAATCAGCCCCAGCATTTT
TRBV7-9	TRBJ1-5	few	NA	CASSLAEAQPQHF	TGTGCCAGCAGCTTAGCTGAGGCCCAGCCCCAGCATTTT
TRBV6-1	TRBJ1-1	many	NA	CASRSPGSAEAFF	TGTGCCAGCAGATCCCCGGGGTCCGCTGAAGCTTTCTTT
TRBV12-3/TRBV12-4	TRBJ1-1	many	NA	CASSLSSGTEAFF	TGTGCCAGCAGTTTGAGCAGTGGCACTGAAGCTTTCTTT
TRBV5-1	TRBJ1-1	few	NA	CASSLSQVSMNTEAFF	TGCGCCAGCAGCTTGTCCCAAGTCAGCATGAACACTGAAGCTTTCTTT
TRBV29-1	TRBJ1-1	NA	NA	CSVDGNVHTEAFF	TGCAGCGTAGATGGGAATGTACACACTGAAGCTTTCTTT
TRBV28	TRBJ1-5	NA	TRBD1	CASSGQQGNNQPQHF	TGTGCCAGCAGTGGGCAACAGGGGAACAATCAGCCCCAGCATTTT
TRBV10-1	TRBJ2-2	NA	TRBD1	CASSESGQANTGELFF	TGCGCCAGCAGTGAGTCGGGACAGGCGAACACCGGGGAGCTGTTTTTT
TRBV5-1	TRBJ1-1	NA	NA	CASSLRGVEKAEAFF	TGCGCCAGCAGCTTACGGGGGGTTGAGAAGGCTGAAGCTTTCTTT
TRBV7-9	TRBJ2-7	NA	TRBD1	CASSTPTGTGEKIGYEQYF	TGTGCCAGCAGTACTCCCACCGGGACAGGGGAAAAAATTGGATACGAGCAGTACTTC
TRBV20-1	TRBJ2-7	NA	TRBD1	CSAGGQGREEQYF	TGCAGTGCGGGGGGACAGGGACGAGAGGAGCAGTACTTC
TRBV12-5	TRBJ2-7	NA	NA	CAYKPVHSSYEQYF	TGTGCTTATAAACCGGTCCACAGCTCCTACGAGCAGTACTTC
TRBV15	TRBJ1-1	many	NA	CATSRDLDTEAFF	TGTGCCACCAGCAGAGATCTGGACACTGAAGCTTTCTTT
TRBV30	TRBJ1-2	NA	NA	CAWSALRQFGYTF	TGTGCCTGGAGTGCCCTTAGACAATTCGGCTACACCTTC
TRBV25-1	TRBJ1-6	NA	TRBD1	CASSESRTGRTTLHF	TGTGCCAGCAGTGAATCACGGACAGGGCGAACAACCCTCCACTTT
TRBV2	TRBJ1-4	few	NA	CASSDLSTGTNEKLFF	TGTGCCAGCAGTGACCTATCGACGGGGACTAATGAAAAACTGTTTTTT
TRBV5-1	TRBJ2-7	NA	TRBD1	CASSLRTGAYEQYF	TGTGCCAGCAGCTTACGAACAGGGGCCTACGAGCAGTACTTC
TRBV29-1	TRBJ2-5	NA	TRBD1	CSVGTGPETQYF	TGCAGCGTTGGGACAGGGCCAGAGACCCAGTACTTC
TRBV3-1	TRBJ1-5	NA	NA	CASSRSRNQPQHF	TGTGCCAGCAGCCGCAGCCGCAATCAGCCCCAGCATTTT
TRBV28	TRBJ1-5	few	TRBD1	CASSGGGQGVQPQHF	TGTGCCAGCAGTGGTGGGGGACAGGGGGTTCAGCCCCAGCATTTT
TRBV24-1	TRBJ2-2	NA	TRBD1	CATSVSADRGLRTGELFF	TGTGCCACCAGTGTTTCCGCCGACAGGGGCTTGCGCACCGGGGAGCTGTTTTTT
TRBV19	TRBJ2-1	few	NA	CASSMDPSRNEQFF	TGTGCCAGTAGTATGGACCCTTCCCGCAATGAGCAGTTCTTC
TRBV7-2	TRBJ2-3	NA	NA	CASSFGKDVAGMRGDTQYF	TGTGCCAGCAGCTTTGGAAAAGATGTGGCAGGCATGCGGGGAGATACGCAGTATTTT
TRBV12-3/TRBV12-4	TRBJ1-2	NA	TRBD1	CASRRGQGGYGYTF	TGTGCCAGCAGGCGAGGACAGGGCGGGTATGGCTACACCTTC
TRBV6-1	TRBJ1-6	few	TRBD1	CASKRDRGSPLHF	TGTGCCAGCAAAAGGGACAGGGGTTCACCCCTCCACTTT
TRBV12-3/TRBV12-4	TRBJ1-5	many	NA	CASSLVGTNQPQHF	TGTGCCAGCAGTTTAGTAGGGACAAATCAGCCCCAGCATTTT
TRBV27	TRBJ2-5	NA	TRBD2	CASSPVALAGGKETQYF	TGTGCCAGCAGCCCCGTCGCTCTAGCGGGAGGGAAAGAGACCCAGTACTTC
TRBV30	TRBJ1-6	NA	NA	CAWSRRAEGNSPLHF	TGTGCCTGGAGTAGGAGGGCAGAGGGTAATTCACCCCTCCACTTT
TRBV30	TRBJ2-7	NA	TRBD2	CAWTPGLGGYEQYF	TGTGCCTGGACCCCGGGACTAGGAGGCTACGAGCAGTACTTC
TRBV9	TRBJ1-2	many	NA	CASSVAAQGHGYTF	TGTGCCAGCAGCGTAGCGGCGCAGGGGCATGGCTACACCTTC
TRBV18	TRBJ1-1	NA	NA	CASSPRSGNTEAFF	TGTGCCAGCTCACCACGATCAGGGAACACTGAAGCTTTCTTT
TRBV27	TRBJ2-1	NA	TRBD2	CASSSVTSGGYNEQFF	TGTGCCAGCAGTTCTGTGACTAGCGGGGGGTATAATGAGCAGTTCTTC
TRBV2	TRBJ2-5	NA	NA	CASSGQLQETQYF	TGTGCCAGCAGTGGACAGCTCCAAGAGACCCAGTACTTC
TRBV11-2	TRBJ2-1	NA	TRBD2	CASSSLAGTYNEQFF	TGTGCCAGCAGCTCTCTAGCGGGAACCTACAATGAGCAGTTCTTC
TRBV29-1	TRBJ1-4	few	NA	CSVATLPMGEKLFF	TGCAGCGTTGCAACCCTACCGATGGGTGAAAAACTGTTTTTT
TRBV19	TRBJ1-5	few	TRBD1	CASRGTGESNQPQHF	TGTGCCAGTAGGGGTACAGGGGAAAGCAATCAGCCCCAGCATTTT
TRBV20-1	TRBJ2-7	NA	NA	CSARLSGSAAYEQYF	TGCAGTGCTAGACTTAGCGGTTCGGCGGCCTACGAGCAGTACTTC
TRBV7-8	TRBJ1-1	few	NA	CASSLVEGVGTEAFF	TGTGCCAGCAGCTTAGTTGAGGGCGTAGGCACTGAAGCTTTCTTT
TRBV6-1	TRBJ2-2	NA	TRBD2	CASTRTSVSGELFF	TGTGCCAGCACTCGGACTAGCGTCTCCGGGGAGCTGTTTTTT
TRBV12-3/TRBV12-4	TRBJ1-2	many	NA	CASSLAPGNYGYTF	TGTGCCAGCAGTTTAGCGCCGGGTAACTATGGCTACACCTTC
TRBV11-2	TRBJ1-5	many	TRBD1	CASSGQGANQPQHF	TGTGCCAGCAGCGGGCAGGGGGCCAATCAGCCCCAGCATTTT